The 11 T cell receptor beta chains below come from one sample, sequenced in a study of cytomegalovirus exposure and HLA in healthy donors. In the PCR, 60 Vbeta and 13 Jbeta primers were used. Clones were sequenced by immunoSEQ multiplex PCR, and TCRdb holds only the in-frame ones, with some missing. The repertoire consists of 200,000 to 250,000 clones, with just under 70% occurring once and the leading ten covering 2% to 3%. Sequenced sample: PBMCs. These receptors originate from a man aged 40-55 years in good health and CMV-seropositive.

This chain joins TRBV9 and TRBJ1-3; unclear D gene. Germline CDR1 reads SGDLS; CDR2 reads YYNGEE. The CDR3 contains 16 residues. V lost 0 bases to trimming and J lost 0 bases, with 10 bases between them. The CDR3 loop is CASSVGSVGSGNTIYF. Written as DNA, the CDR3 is TGTGCCAGCAGCGTAGGGTCCGTCGGCTCTGGAAACACCATATATTTT.

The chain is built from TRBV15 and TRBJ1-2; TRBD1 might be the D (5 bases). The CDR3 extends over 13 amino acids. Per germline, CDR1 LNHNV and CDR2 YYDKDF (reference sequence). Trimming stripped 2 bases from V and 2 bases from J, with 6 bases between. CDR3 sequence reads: CATSRRQNYGYTF. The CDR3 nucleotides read TGTGCCACCAGCAGAAGACAGAACTATGGCTACACCTTC.

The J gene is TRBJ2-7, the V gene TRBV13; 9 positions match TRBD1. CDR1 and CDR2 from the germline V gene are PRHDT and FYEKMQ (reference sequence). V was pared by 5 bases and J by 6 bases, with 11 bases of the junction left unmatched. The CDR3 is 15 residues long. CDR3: CASSPPRTGAREQYF. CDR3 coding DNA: TGTGCCAGCAGCCCGCCCCGGACAGGGGCGCGCGAGCAGTACTTC. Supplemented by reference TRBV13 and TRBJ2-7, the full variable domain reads AAGVIQSPRHLIKEKRETATLKCYPIPRHDTVYWYQQGPGQDPQFLISFYEKMQSDKGSIPDRFSAQQFSDYHSELNMSSLELGDSALYFCASSPPRTGAREQYFGPGTRLTVT.

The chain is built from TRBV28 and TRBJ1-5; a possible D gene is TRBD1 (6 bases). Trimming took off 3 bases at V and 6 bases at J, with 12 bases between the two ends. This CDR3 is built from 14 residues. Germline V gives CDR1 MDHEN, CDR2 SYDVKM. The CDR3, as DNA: TGTGCCAGCAGTTTGGGTACAGGGTCTCAGCCCCAGCATTTT. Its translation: CASSLGTGSQPQHF.

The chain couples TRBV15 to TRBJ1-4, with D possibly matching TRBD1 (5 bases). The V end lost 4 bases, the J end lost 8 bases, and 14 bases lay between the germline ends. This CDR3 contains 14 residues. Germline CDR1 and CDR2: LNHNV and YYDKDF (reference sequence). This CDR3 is CATSTDGADEKLFF. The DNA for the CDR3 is TGTGCCACCAGCACGGATGGGGCGGACGAAAAACTGTTTTTT.

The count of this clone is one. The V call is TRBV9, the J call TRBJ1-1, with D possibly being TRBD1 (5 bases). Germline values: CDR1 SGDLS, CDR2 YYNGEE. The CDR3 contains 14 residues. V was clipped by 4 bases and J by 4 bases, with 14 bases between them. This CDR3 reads CASSTPGEGTEAFF. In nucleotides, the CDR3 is TGTGCCAGCAGCACACCGGGGGAGGGCACTGAAGCTTTCTTT. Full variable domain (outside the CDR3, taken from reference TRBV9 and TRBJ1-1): DSGVTQTPKHLITATGQRVTLRCSPRSGDLSVYWYQQSLDQGLQFLIQYYNGEERAKGNILERFSAQQFPDLHSELNLSSLELGDSALYFCASSTPGEGTEAFFGQGTRLTVV.

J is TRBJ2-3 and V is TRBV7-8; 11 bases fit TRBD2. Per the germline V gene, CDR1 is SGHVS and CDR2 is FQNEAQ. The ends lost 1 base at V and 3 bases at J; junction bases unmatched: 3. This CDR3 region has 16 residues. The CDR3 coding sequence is TGTGCCAGCAGCTTAGAGTCTAGCGGGGGGACAGATACGCAGTATTTT. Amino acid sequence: CASSLESSGGTDTQYF.

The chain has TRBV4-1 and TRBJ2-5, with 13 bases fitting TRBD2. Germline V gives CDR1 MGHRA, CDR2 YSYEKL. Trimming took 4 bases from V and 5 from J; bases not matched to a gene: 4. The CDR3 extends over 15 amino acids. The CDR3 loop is CASSPLGLAGETQYF. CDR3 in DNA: TGCGCCAGCAGCCCCCTGGGACTAGCGGGGGAGACCCAGTACTTC.

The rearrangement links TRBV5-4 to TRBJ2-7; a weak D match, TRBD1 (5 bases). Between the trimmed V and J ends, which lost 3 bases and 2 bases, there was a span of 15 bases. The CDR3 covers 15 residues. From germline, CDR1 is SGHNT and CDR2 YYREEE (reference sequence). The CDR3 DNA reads TGTGCCAGCAGCTACTACCAGGGAAGGACCTACGAGCAGTACTTC. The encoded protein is CASSYYQGRTYEQYF.

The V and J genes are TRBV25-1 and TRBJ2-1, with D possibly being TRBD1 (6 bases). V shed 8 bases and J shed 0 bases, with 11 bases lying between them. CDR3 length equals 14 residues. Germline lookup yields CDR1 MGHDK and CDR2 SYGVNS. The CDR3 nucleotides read TGTGCCAGCCAGGGGCCGAGCTCCTACAATGAGCAGTTCTTC. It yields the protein CASQGPSSYNEQFF.

The CDR3 region is CASSQTTNYNEQFF. The CDR3 region has the DNA TGCGCCAGCAGCCAAACCACTAACTACAATGAGCAGTTCTTC. This chain connects TRBV4-1 to TRBJ2-1; no clear D gene. The V end was cut by 2 bases, the J end by 3 bases, with 8 bases between. Germline CDR1 is MGHRA and CDR2 is YSYEKL. The CDR3 totals 14 residues.